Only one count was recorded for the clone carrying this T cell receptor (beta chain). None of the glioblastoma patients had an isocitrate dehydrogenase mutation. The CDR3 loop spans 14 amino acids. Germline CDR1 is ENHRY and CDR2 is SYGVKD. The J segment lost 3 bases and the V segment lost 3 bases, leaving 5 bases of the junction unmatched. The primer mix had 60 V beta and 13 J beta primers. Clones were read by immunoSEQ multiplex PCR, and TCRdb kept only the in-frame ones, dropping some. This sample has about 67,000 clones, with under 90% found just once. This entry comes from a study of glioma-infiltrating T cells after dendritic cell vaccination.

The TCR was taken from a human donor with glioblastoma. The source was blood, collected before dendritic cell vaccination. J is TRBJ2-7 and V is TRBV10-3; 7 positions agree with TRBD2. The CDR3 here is CAISDGGGSYEQYF. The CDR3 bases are TGTGCCATCAGTGATGGGGGGGGGAGCTACGAGCAGTACTTC.